A selection of T cell receptor beta chains follows, all from one sample in a study of Ad26.COV2.S vaccination and SARS-CoV-2 variants. Repertoires were generated with immunoSEQ multiplex PCR, while TCRdb's copy carries only in-frame clones and drops some. The table records hundreds of thousands of clones, about 87% of them present only once. Here the sequenced sample was peripheral blood, taken in a trial of Ad26.COV2.S vaccine versus placebo. The receptors were gathered from a person between 18 and 60 years old who received the Ad26.COV2.S COVID-19 vaccine or a placebo. The CDR3 runs from the conserved cysteine through the conserved F or W. A D gene is named only where the DNA matches it firmly. Clone size is shown for a subset of rows, as once, few, many or a class of expanded clone.

d_gene: -
abundance: -
j_gene: TRBJ2-5
v_gene: TRBV7-3
CDR3aa: CASSLGRETQYF
CDR3nt: TGTGCCAGCAGCTTAGGGCGAGAGACCCAGTACTTC

d_gene: -
abundance: -
j_gene: TRBJ1-4
v_gene: TRBV4-2
CDR3aa: CASSPGGTNEKLFF
CDR3nt: TGTGCCAGCAGCCCCGGGGGGACTAATGAAAAACTGTTTTTT

d_gene: -
abundance: -
j_gene: TRBJ1-1
v_gene: TRBV2
CDR3aa: CASILTGNTEAFF
CDR3nt: TGTGCCAGCATCCTTACAGGGAACACTGAAGCTTTCTTT

d_gene: -
abundance: -
j_gene: TRBJ1-5
v_gene: TRBV6-5
CDR3aa: CASRGGVSNQPQHF
CDR3nt: TGTGCCAGCAGGGGGGGAGTTAGCAATCAGCCCCAGCATTTT

d_gene: TRBD1
abundance: -
j_gene: TRBJ2-7
v_gene: TRBV5-1
CDR3aa: CASSLVRDSTYEQYF
CDR3nt: TGCGCCAGCAGCTTGGTCCGGGACAGCACCTACGAGCAGTACTTC

d_gene: -
abundance: few
j_gene: TRBJ1-4
v_gene: TRBV14
CDR3aa: CASSQLGSDEKLFF
CDR3nt: TGTGCCAGCAGCCAGCTTGGCTCGGATGAAAAACTGTTTTTT

d_gene: -
abundance: -
j_gene: TRBJ2-7
v_gene: TRBV7-8
CDR3aa: CASSYRASYYEQYF
CDR3nt: TGTGCCAGCAGCTACAGGGCGTCTTACTACGAGCAGTACTTC

d_gene: -
abundance: once
j_gene: TRBJ2-7
v_gene: TRBV14
CDR3aa: CASSQRSYEQYF
CDR3nt: TGTGCCAGCAGCCAAAGGTCCTACGAGCAGTACTTC

d_gene: -
abundance: -
j_gene: TRBJ2-4
v_gene: TRBV7-8
CDR3aa: CASSLDRLAKNIQYF
CDR3nt: TGTGCCAGCAGCTTAGACAGATTAGCCAAAAACATTCAGTACTTC

d_gene: -
abundance: -
j_gene: TRBJ2-3
v_gene: TRBV4-3
CDR3aa: CASSQLDSSTDTQYF
CDR3nt: TGCGCCAGCAGCCAATTGGACTCTAGCACAGATACGCAGTATTTT

d_gene: TRBD1
abundance: -
j_gene: TRBJ2-7
v_gene: TRBV4-1
CDR3aa: CASSQGPGTGSEQYF
CDR3nt: TGCGCCAGCAGCCAGGGCCCCGGGACAGGGTCCGAGCAGTACTTC

d_gene: -
abundance: -
j_gene: TRBJ2-7
v_gene: TRBV5-4
CDR3aa: CASSLGVSGITYEQYF
CDR3nt: TGTGCCAGCAGCTTGGGAGTTTCAGGGATAACCTACGAGCAGTACTTC

d_gene: -
abundance: -
j_gene: TRBJ2-3
v_gene: TRBV11-3
CDR3aa: CASSSDLIGTDTQYF
CDR3nt: TGTGCCAGCAGCTCCGACTTGATAGGCACAGATACGCAGTATTTT

d_gene: TRBD2
abundance: once
j_gene: TRBJ2-7
v_gene: TRBV7-2
CDR3aa: CASSFPSGRTEQYF
CDR3nt: TGTGCCAGCAGCTTCCCTAGCGGGAGAACCGAGCAGTACTTC

d_gene: -
abundance: -
j_gene: TRBJ2-7
v_gene: TRBV4-3
CDR3aa: CASSQDSGLDYEQYF
CDR3nt: TGCGCCAGCAGCCAAGACTCGGGACTGGACTACGAGCAGTACTTC

d_gene: -
abundance: once
j_gene: TRBJ1-1
v_gene: TRBV20-1
CDR3aa: CSAPLVTEAFF
CDR3nt: TGCAGTGCCCCACTCGTCACTGAAGCTTTCTTT

d_gene: TRBD2
abundance: -
j_gene: TRBJ2-3
v_gene: TRBV5-1
CDR3aa: CASSLPGGSGTDTQYF
CDR3nt: TGCGCCAGCAGCTTGCCCGGGGGGTCGGGCACAGATACGCAGTATTTT

d_gene: TRBD1
abundance: -
j_gene: TRBJ1-2
v_gene: TRBV12-5
CDR3aa: CASGLATGGFLF
CDR3nt: TGTGCTAGTGGTTTGGCGACAGGGGGCTTCCTCTTC

d_gene: -
abundance: -
j_gene: TRBJ1-2
v_gene: TRBV7-6
CDR3aa: CASSLLRPQGLYGYTF
CDR3nt: TGTGCCAGCAGCTTACTGCGGCCTCAGGGGCTGTATGGCTACACCTTC

d_gene: TRBD2
abundance: -
j_gene: TRBJ2-3
v_gene: TRBV28
CDR3aa: CASKRASGTDTQYF
CDR3nt: TGTGCCAGCAAACGGGCTAGCGGAACAGATACGCAGTATTTT

d_gene: TRBD1
abundance: few
j_gene: TRBJ2-7
v_gene: TRBV6-5
CDR3aa: CAVPGQGRRQYF
CDR3nt: TGTGCCGTCCCGGGACAGGGACGGAGGCAGTACTTC

d_gene: -
abundance: -
j_gene: TRBJ1-2
v_gene: TRBV4-3
CDR3aa: CASSQASTLGYGYTF
CDR3nt: TGCGCCAGCAGCCAAGCCTCGACACTGGGCTATGGCTACACCTTC